This TCR beta chain was captured by sequencing in a study of T cell repertoires in cytomegalovirus infection. About the study: HLA-B-restricted CMV epitopes that are well studied, plus recently identified HLA-C-restricted ones, were used by the study. Matching HLA type and CMV infection were both indicated by public TCR beta signatures.

TCRdb called the reads again in MiXCR, with one record for every CDR3 protein. The table records about 900,000 distinct CDR3 sequences, roughly 30% of them present only once. Study-wide results and caveats: HLA-C-restricted CMV-specific TCR beta clonotypes prevailed in the ex vivo response. Totalled public TCR beta family frequency picked out people who carried CMV plus the relevant HLA.

This clonotype has at least ten counts. The antigen remains unidentified. Trimming stripped 6 bases from V and 4 bases from J, with 9 bases between. The CDR3 has 12 residues. The chain joins TRBV12-3 or TRBV12-4 to TRBJ1-2; maybe TRBD1 (6 bases). This TCR derives from a human donor in good health (CMV status not recorded). Some clones in this sample may be carry-over from other donors' samples. The specimen was cultured CD8+ T cells from PBMCs, collected from culture after CMV antigen stimulation. CDR3 protein: CASSTGLYGYTF. The CDR3 coding sequence is TGTGCCAGCAGCACAGGGCTCTATGGCTACACCTTC.